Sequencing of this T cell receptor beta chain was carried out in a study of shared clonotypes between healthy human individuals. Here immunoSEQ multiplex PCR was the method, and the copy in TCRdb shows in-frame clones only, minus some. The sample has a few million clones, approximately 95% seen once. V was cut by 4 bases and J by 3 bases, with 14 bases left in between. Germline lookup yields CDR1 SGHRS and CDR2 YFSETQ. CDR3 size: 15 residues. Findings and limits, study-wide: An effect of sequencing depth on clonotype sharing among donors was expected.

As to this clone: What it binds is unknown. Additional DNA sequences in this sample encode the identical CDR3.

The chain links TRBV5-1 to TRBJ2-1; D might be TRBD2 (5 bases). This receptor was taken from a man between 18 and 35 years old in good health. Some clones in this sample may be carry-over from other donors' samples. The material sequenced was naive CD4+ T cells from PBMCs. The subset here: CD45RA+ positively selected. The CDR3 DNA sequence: TGCGCCAGCAGCCCCGAGGGAGACTTCTACAATGAGCAGTTCTTC. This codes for CASSPEGDFYNEQFF.